The subject of this entry is one T cell receptor beta chain. Its antigen is unknown. One base away there is no much larger clone; base qualities are not given. This record comes from a study of CD8+ T cells in alopecia areata (dated by TCRdb to the late 2010s). Background on the whole study: The treated patients, all with moderate-to-severe alopecia areata, were enrolled in an open-label pilot trial of oral tofacitinib given at 5 to 10 mg twice daily. Patients received tofacitinib for 6 to 18 months and were then followed off drug for 6 months to check for delayed response and recurrence. Tofacitinib-treated patients had biopsies at baseline and at 4 and 24 weeks of treatment, with a later scalp biopsy in several patients. To study T cell clonal expansion in alopecia areata, the researchers applied high-throughput TCRbeta sequencing to both the C3H/HeJ mouse model and human patients. RNA was extracted with the PAXgene miRNA kit for fixed scalp, the miRNeasy kit for PBMCs, and the RNeasy kit for mouse skin. In humans, TCRbeta sequencing was performed on scalp tissue and on sorted CD4+ and CD8+ peripheral blood T cells from healthy controls and from patients with patchy or totalis/universalis alopecia areata. Scalp clonality was compared across normal scalp (n=4), patchy alopecia areata scalp (n=8), and alopecia totalis/universalis scalp (n=8). Amplification of TCRbeta CDR3 regions was done by immunoSEQ multiplex PCR using 35 Vbeta forward primers and 13 Jbeta reverse primers.

V is cut back by 1 base and J by 6 bases, with 5 bases in the junction unmatched. Reading from cysteine to phenylalanine, the CDR3 counts 14 amino acids. The kept DNA is CDR3 alone, 42 bases in frame from the first base. CDR1 is given as SGHTA and CDR2 as FQGTGA, both from the germline V gene. Overall study results and their limits: Compared with mice, TCR sequences shared between patients were less clear, possibly partly because of HLA diversity across the patient population. Lesional scalp, especially in alopecia totalis/universalis, showed higher clonality and more expanded CD8+ clones than normal scalp, suggesting antigenic drive. Unlike mouse skin, where gammadelta T cells dominate, normal human skin contains resident alphabeta T cells that get sequenced too, which complicates analysis of the scalp TCR repertoire.

What this sample's time point label stands for: baseline before oral tofacitinib. Lesional scalp punch biopsies and peripheral blood were collected from alopecia areata patients. PBMCs were isolated by density centrifugation and stained for CD3, CD4 and CD8, and CD4+ and CD8+ T cells were sorted on a FACSAria. Library method: the immunoSEQ multiplex PCR assay. For TCR sequencing, RNA was extracted from every sample and reverse transcribed into cDNA to serve as template. SuperScript III was used for first-strand cDNA synthesis, primed with a 2:1 mix of oligo-dT and random hexamers. A synthetic immune receptor repertoire was used to assess amplification bias, and residual bias was removed computationally. As for the authors' bioinformatics: After raw reads were preprocessed to remove errors, the CDR3 was defined following IMGT conventions as running from the conserved cysteine to phenylalanine. Clonality was computed by normalizing Shannon entropy by log2 of the number of productive unique TCRs and subtracting the result from 1. Scalp TCRbeta sequences were cross-referenced with sorted blood CD4 and CD8 repertoires so that the CD4 or CD8 identity of scalp clones could be inferred. Imported from immuneACCESS, the table was reduced by TCRdb to in-frame sequences with V and J called. These copies leave out some clones; in studies compared against another copy, an unresolved V gene accounts for under half, and the cause of the remainder is not known. That table gives V, J and clone size, and the DNA gave D and trimming. The sample records 110,000 to 150,000 clones, about 60% of which are singletons. The top ten constitute 5% to 7% of the sample.

Recombination connected TRBV7-3 to TRBJ2-7; 8 bases in between match TRBD1. The origin of this receptor is a human donor with alopecia areata. Specimen: CD4+ T cells sorted from blood, collected at week 0. The CDR3 protein sequence reads: CASSLNPGGSEQYF. DNA sequence: TGTGCCAGCAGCTTAAATCCAGGGGGCAGCGAGCAGTACTTC.